This TCR beta chain stems from a study of cytomegalovirus exposure and HLA in healthy donors. General study results and limits: Per a later analysis, HLA-associated TCR beta chains showed more clonal expansion than other, equally common TCR beta chains.

This clone was observed a single time. The antigen is undetermined. Losses at the gene ends were 3 bases for V and 2 bases for J; bases not matched to a gene: 3. This CDR3 is built from 15 residues. Per the germline V gene, CDR1 is LNHDA and CDR2 is SQIVND (reference sequence). PCR involved 60 Vbeta and 13 Jbeta primers. The protocol was immunoSEQ multiplex PCR, while the TCRdb copy is restricted to in-frame clones and leaves out a portion. The sample lists 200,000 to 250,000 clones, around 85% occurring once. The sequenced material came from PBMCs. The sequence derives from a human donor in good health. The V and J genes are TRBV19 and TRBJ2-1; TRBD2 matches 8 bases. CDR3 nucleotide sequence: TGTGCCAGTAGTATTACTAGCGGAACCTACAATGAGCAGTTCTTC. It yields the protein CASSITSGTYNEQFF.